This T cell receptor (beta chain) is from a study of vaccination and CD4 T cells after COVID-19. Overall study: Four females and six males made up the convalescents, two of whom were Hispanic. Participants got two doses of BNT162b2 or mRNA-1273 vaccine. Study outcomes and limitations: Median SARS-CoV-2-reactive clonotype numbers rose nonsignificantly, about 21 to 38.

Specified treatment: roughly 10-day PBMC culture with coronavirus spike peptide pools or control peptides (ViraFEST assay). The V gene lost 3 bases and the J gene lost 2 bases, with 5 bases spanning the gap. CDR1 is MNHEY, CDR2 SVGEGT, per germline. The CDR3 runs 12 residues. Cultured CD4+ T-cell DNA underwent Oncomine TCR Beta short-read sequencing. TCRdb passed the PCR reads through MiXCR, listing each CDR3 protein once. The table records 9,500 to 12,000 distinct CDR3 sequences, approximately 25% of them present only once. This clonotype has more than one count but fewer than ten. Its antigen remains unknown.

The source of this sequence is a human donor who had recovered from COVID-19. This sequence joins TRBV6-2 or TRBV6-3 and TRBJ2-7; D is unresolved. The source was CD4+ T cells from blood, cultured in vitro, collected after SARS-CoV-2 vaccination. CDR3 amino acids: CASSYTAYEQYF. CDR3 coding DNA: TGTGCCAGCAGTTATACCGCCTACGAGCAGTACTTC.